These T cell receptor beta chains were read from a single sample in a study of T cell responses to AZD1222 COVID-19 vaccine. The method was immunoSEQ multiplex PCR; TCRdb's version includes in-frame clones alone and lacks a portion of them. The sample holds over 120,000 clones; 85% to 95% are singletons and the top ten take about 12%. The sequences come from peripheral blood, collected after recovery from COVID-19. The receptors were sampled from an adult who had recovered from COVID-19. Each CDR3 is given with its conserved first and last residue. D genes are given only for firm matches. Clone size is given for some rows only: seen once, a few or many times, or a class if the clone is expanded.

TRBJ1-4 | - | - | TRBV5-1 | CASSQLGTGNEKLFF | TGCGCCAGCAGCCAACTCGGGACCGGGAATGAAAAACTGTTTTTT
TRBJ2-7 | - | - | TRBV6-5 | CASSWTHPAYEQYF | TGTGCCAGCAGTTGGACTCACCCAGCCTACGAGCAGTACTTC
TRBJ2-7 | - | - | TRBV7-2 | CATANGVTYEQYF | TGTGCCACCGCCAATGGGGTTACCTACGAGCAGTACTTC
TRBJ2-1 | TRBD2 | - | TRBV10-3 | CAISSSGSGEQFF | TGTGCCATCAGTTCTAGCGGGTCAGGCGAGCAGTTCTTC
TRBJ1-3 | - | - | TRBV9 | CASSVGSISGNTIYF | TGTGCCAGCAGCGTCGGTTCCATATCTGGAAACACCATATATTTT
TRBJ2-5 | - | - | TRBV29-1 | CSVVAGKAETQYF | TGCAGCGTTGTGGCAGGGAAGGCAGAGACCCAGTACTTC
TRBJ2-7 | - | - | TRBV18 | CASSPPVVRPNEQYF | TGTGCCAGCTCACCACCGGTAGTAAGACCCAACGAGCAGTACTTC
TRBJ1-2 | - | - | TRBV6-1 | CASSEYPGDYGYTF | TGTGCCAGCAGTGAATACCCCGGAGACTATGGCTACACCTTC
TRBJ2-7 | TRBD1 | - | TRBV2 | CASSEAVTGSSYEQYF | TGTGCCAGCAGTGAAGCCGTGACAGGGAGCTCCTACGAGCAGTACTTC
TRBJ2-7 | TRBD1 | - | TRBV24-1 | CATSDLGDSSYEQYF | TGTGCCACCAGTGATTTGGGGGACAGCTCCTACGAGCAGTACTTC
TRBJ2-4 | TRBD2 | once | TRBV29-1 | CSVGEGLAKNIQYF | TGCAGCGTTGGGGAGGGACTAGCCAAAAACATTCAGTACTTC
TRBJ2-5 | - | - | TRBV19 | CASAVGGQIQETQYF | TGTGCCAGCGCCGTGGGAGGACAGATACAAGAGACCCAGTACTTC
TRBJ2-7 | - | few | TRBV27 | CASSLKEPSISYEQYF | TGTGCCAGCAGTTTAAAAGAGCCTAGCATTTCATACGAGCAGTACTTC
TRBJ1-5 | - | - | TRBV19 | CASSIEGARSQPQHF | TGTGCCAGTAGTATAGAGGGGGCGCGAAGTCAGCCCCAGCATTTT
TRBJ2-7 | - | once | TRBV18 | CASSPGASYEQYF | TGTGCCAGCTCACCAGGGGCGTCCTACGAGCAGTACTTC
TRBJ1-2 | TRBD1 | - | TRBV11-3 | CASSLLVGQDGYGYTF | TGTGCCAGCAGCTTACTCGTAGGACAGGACGGCTATGGCTACACCTTC
TRBJ2-7 | TRBD2 | - | TRBV27 | CASGEGSGIDEQYF | TGTGCCAGCGGGGAAGGTAGCGGGATCGACGAGCAGTACTTC
TRBJ1-5 | - | - | TRBV11-3 | CASIKSRERRSNQPQHF | TGTGCCAGCATCAAGTCAAGGGAGAGGAGGAGCAATCAGCCCCAGCATTTT
TRBJ1-2 | - | once | TRBV28 | CASSLPTGVYGYTF | TGTGCCAGCAGTTTACCCACAGGAGTCTATGGCTACACCTTC
TRBJ2-7 | - | - | TRBV7-2 | CASSFGGIYEQYF | TGTGCCAGCAGCTTTGGGGGTATCTACGAGCAGTACTTC
TRBJ1-5 | TRBD1 | - | TRBV7-9 | CASSDDRGDQPQHF | TGTGCCAGCAGCGATGACAGGGGGGATCAGCCCCAGCATTTT
TRBJ2-3 | - | - | TRBV9 | CASSSGGRIGTDTQYF | TGTGCCAGCAGCAGTGGGGGGAGGATCGGGACAGATACGCAGTATTTT
TRBJ1-6 | TRBD1 | once | TRBV3-1/TRBV3-2 | CASSQGQGGSPLHF | TGTGCCAGCAGCCAAGGACAGGGAGGATCACCCCTCCACTTT
TRBJ2-3 | TRBD2 | - | TRBV28 | CASRNRLAGGTDTQYF | TGTGCCAGCAGAAACAGACTAGCGGGAGGCACAGATACGCAGTATTTT
TRBJ1-5 | - | - | TRBV4-2 | CASSQGGGGPYQPQHF | TGTGCCAGCAGCCAAGGTGGTGGGGGCCCCTATCAGCCCCAGCATTTT
TRBJ2-1 | - | - | TRBV27 | CASSLWGNNEQFF | TGTGCCAGCAGTTTATGGGGGAACAATGAGCAGTTCTTC
TRBJ2-1 | TRBD2 | - | TRBV7-3 | CASSSQGLAGEQFF | TGTGCCAGCAGCTCACAGGGACTAGCGGGTGAGCAGTTCTTC
TRBJ2-3 | - | - | TRBV28 | CASAQGSTDTQYF | TGTGCCAGCGCCCAGGGGAGCACAGATACGCAGTATTTT
TRBJ2-5 | TRBD2 | - | TRBV5-1 | CASSLGGTSGRLETQYF | TGCGCCAGCAGCTTGGGGGGGACTAGCGGGAGGCTAGAGACCCAGTACTTC
TRBJ1-4 | - | few | TRBV28 | CASTQGATNEKLFF | TGTGCCAGCACCCAGGGTGCAACTAATGAAAAACTGTTTTTT
TRBJ1-4 | - | - | TRBV21-1 | CAPRGLSTNEKLFF | TGTGCCCCAAGGGGTCTATCAACTAATGAAAAACTGTTTTTT
TRBJ2-1 | TRBD2 | - | TRBV5-1 | CASSPTSGSSNEQFF | TGCGCCAGCAGCCCCACTAGCGGGAGCAGCAATGAGCAGTTCTTC
TRBJ2-3 | TRBD2 | - | TRBV11-3 | CASSSRTSGSADTQYF | TGTGCCAGCAGCTCGAGGACTAGCGGGAGCGCAGATACGCAGTATTTT
TRBJ2-3 | TRBD2 | - | TRBV28 | CASSQTSGSSDTQYF | TGTGCCAGCAGCCAGACTAGCGGGAGCTCAGATACGCAGTATTTT
TRBJ1-5 | TRBD1 | - | TRBV28 | CASNPPQGLNQPQHF | TGTGCCAGCAATCCCCCACAGGGGTTGAATCAGCCCCAGCATTTT
TRBJ2-1 | TRBD2 | once | TRBV27 | CASKLAGAHNEQFF | TGTGCCAGCAAGTTAGCGGGAGCCCACAATGAGCAGTTCTTC
TRBJ1-2 | TRBD1 | - | TRBV4-1 | CASSRSGQTIPYGYTF | TGCGCCAGCAGCCGCTCGGGACAGACTATACCCTATGGCTACACCTTC
TRBJ1-1 | - | once | TRBV5-1 | CASSLGGEAFF | TGCGCCAGCAGCTTGGGAGGGGAAGCTTTCTTT
TRBJ2-3 | TRBD2 | - | TRBV18 | CASSPPGLAGGTDTQYF | TGTGCCAGCTCACCACCGGGACTAGCGGGAGGTACAGATACGCAGTATTTT
TRBJ1-4 | TRBD1 | - | TRBV28 | CASSPLGQGSNF | TGTGCCAGCAGTCCATTGGGACAGGGGTCCAATTTT
TRBJ2-1 | - | - | TRBV6-1 | CASSEIGQVKQFF | TGTGCCAGCAGTGAAATAGGGCAGGTCAAGCAGTTCTTC